This TCR beta chain was documented in a study of OX40 agonist ivuxolimab in advanced cancers. About the study: The study enrolled dose-escalation patients with hepatocellular carcinoma, melanoma, renal cell or head and neck cancer. Study findings and constraints: Normalized T-cell clonal expansion was also low in some nonresponders. The investigators did not determine what antigen specificity the expanded peripheral T cells had.

No patient had autoimmune disease or received systemic immunosuppression. Clones were read by immunoSEQ multiplex PCR, and TCRdb kept only the in-frame ones, dropping some. The sample records tens of thousands of clones, 85% to 90% being singletons. Note on this clone: Its specificity is unknown.

CDR3 length equals 15 residues. The source was CD4+ or CD8+ T cells sorted from blood, collected in a trial of the OX40 agonist ivuxolimab. V is TRBV21-1 and J is TRBJ1-1; the D segment call TRBD1 is taken from the table without a DNA check. TRBV21-1 is a pseudogene segment. The sequence was obtained from an adult with an advanced solid tumor such as melanoma, head and neck, liver or kidney cancer. The CDR3 region is CASTQDRPRNTEAFF. In DNA, the CDR3 is TGTGCCAGCACACAGGACAGACCCAGGAACACTGAAGCTTTCTTT.